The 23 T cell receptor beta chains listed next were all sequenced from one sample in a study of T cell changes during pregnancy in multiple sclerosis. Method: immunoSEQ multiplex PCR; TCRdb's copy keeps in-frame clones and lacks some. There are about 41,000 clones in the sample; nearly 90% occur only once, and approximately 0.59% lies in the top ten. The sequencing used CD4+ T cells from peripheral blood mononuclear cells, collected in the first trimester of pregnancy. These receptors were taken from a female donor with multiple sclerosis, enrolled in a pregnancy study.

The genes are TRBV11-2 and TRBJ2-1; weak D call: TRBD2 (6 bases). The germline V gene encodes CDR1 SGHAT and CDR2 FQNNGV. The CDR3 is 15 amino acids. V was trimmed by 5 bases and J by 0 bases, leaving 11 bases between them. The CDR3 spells CASSPRTNSYNEQFF. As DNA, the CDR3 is TGTGCCAGCAGCCCCCGGACTAACTCCTACAATGAGCAGTTCTTC.

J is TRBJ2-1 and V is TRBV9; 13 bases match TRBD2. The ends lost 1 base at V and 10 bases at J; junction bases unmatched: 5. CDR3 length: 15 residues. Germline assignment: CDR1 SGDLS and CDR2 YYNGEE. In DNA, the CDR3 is TGTGCCAGCAGCGTACCGGGACTAGCGGGAAAGGAGCAGTTCTTC. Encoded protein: CASSVPGLAGKEQFF. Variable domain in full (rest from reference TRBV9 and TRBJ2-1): DSGVTQTPKHLITATGQRVTLRCSPRSGDLSVYWYQQSLDQGLQFLIQYYNGEERAKGNILERFSAQQFPDLHSELNLSSLELGDSALYFCASSVPGLAGKEQFFGPGTRLTVL.

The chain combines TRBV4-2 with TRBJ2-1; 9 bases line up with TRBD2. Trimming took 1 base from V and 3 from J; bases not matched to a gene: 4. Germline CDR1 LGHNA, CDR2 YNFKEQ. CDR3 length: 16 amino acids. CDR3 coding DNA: TGTGCCAGCAGCCAAGTGGCGGGAGGGGACTACAATGAGCAGTTCTTC. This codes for CASSQVAGGDYNEQFF.

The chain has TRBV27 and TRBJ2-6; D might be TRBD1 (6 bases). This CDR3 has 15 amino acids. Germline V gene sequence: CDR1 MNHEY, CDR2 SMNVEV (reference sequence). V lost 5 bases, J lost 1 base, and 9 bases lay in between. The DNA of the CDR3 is TGTGCCAGCAGTAGAACAGGGTCTGGGGCCAACGTCCTGACTTTC. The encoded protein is CASSRTGSGANVLTF.

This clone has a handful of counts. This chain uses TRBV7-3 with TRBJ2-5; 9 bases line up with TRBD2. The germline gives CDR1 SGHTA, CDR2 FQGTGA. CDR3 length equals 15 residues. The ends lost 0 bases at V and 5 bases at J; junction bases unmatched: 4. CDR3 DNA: TGTGCCAGCAGCTTAACTAGCGGGAGCGGTGAGACCCAGTACTTC. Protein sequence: CASSLTSGSGETQYF.

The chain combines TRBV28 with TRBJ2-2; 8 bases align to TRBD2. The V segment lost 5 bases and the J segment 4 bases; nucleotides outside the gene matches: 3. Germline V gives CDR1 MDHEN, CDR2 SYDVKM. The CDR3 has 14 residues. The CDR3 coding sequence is TGTGCCAGCAGTCTAGCGGGTCCCACCGGGGAGCTGTTTTTT. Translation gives CASSLAGPTGELFF.

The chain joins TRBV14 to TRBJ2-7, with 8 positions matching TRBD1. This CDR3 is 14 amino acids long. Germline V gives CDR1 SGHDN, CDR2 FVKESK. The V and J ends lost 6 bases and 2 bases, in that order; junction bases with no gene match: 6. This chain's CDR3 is CASSRRQGTYEQYF. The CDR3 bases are TGTGCCAGCAGTCGCAGACAGGGGACCTACGAGCAGTACTTC.

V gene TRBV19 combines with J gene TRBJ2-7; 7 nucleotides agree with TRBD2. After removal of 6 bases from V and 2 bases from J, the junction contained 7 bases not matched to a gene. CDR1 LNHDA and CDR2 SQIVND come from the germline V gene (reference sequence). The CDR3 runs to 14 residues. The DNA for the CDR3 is TGTGCCAGTAGAAAAAGCGGGGTCCCCTACGAGCAGTACTTC. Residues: CASRKSGVPYEQYF.

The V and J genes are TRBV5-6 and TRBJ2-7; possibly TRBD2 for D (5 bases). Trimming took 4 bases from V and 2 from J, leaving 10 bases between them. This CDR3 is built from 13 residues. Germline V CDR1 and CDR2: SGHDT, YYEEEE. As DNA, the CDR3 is TGTGCCAGCAGCCGAGGGTACACCTACGAGCAGTACTTC. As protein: CASSRGYTYEQYF.

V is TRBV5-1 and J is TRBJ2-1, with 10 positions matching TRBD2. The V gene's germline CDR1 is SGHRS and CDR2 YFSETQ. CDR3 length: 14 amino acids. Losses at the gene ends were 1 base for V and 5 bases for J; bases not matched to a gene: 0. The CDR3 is CASSLTSGDNEQFF. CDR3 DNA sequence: TGCGCCAGCAGCTTGACTAGCGGGGACAATGAGCAGTTCTTC.

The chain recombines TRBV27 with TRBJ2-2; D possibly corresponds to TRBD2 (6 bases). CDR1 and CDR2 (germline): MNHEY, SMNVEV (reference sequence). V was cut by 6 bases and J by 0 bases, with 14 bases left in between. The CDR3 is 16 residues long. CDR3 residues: CASSPLPGANTGELFF. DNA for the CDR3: TGTGCCAGCAGCCCCCTCCCGGGGGCGAACACCGGGGAGCTGTTTTTT.

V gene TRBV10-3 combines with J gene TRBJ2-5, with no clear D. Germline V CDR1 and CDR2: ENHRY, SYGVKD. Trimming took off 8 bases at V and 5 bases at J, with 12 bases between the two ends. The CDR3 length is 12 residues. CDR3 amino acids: CAIPLGEETQYF. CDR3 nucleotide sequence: TGTGCCATCCCCCTAGGTGAGGAGACCCAGTACTTC.

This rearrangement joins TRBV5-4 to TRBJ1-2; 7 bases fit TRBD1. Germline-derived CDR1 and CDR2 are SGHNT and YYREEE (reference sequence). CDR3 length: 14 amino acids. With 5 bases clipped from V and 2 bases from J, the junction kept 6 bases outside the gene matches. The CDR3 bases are TGTGCCAGCAGGTTACCGGGACAGAACTATGGCTACACCTTC. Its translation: CASRLPGQNYGYTF.

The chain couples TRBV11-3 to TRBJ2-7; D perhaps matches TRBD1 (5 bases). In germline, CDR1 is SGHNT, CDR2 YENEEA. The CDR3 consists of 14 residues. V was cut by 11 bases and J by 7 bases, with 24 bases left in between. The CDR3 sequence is CARSIKKGKDEQYF. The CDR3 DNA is TGTGCCCGAAGCATAAAGAAGGGGAAGGATGAGCAGTACTTC.

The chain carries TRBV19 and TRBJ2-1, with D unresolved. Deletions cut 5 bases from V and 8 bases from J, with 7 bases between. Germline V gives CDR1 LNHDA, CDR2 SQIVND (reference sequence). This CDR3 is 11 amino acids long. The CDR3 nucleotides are TGTGCCAGTAGTTTGGCTGATGAGCAGTTCTTC. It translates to CASSLADEQFF.

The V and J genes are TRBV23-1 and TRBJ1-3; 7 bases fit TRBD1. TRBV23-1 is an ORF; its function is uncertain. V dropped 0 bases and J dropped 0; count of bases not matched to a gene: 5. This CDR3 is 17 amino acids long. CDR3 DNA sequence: TGCGCCAGCAGTCAATCGGGGCAGGGGGACTCTGGAAACACCATATATTTT. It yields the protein CASSQSGQGDSGNTIYF.

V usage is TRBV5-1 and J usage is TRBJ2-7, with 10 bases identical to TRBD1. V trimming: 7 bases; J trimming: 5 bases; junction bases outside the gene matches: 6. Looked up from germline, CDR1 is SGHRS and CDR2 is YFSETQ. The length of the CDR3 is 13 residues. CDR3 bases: TGCGCCAGCGGAAGGACAGGGGGAGACGAGCAGTACTTC. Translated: CASGRTGGDEQYF.

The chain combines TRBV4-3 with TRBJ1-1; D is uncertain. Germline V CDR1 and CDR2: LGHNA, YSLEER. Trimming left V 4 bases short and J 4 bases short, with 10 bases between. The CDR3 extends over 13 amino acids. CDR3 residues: CASSLGRGTEAFF. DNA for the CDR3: TGCGCCAGCAGCCTAGGCAGAGGCACTGAAGCTTTCTTT.

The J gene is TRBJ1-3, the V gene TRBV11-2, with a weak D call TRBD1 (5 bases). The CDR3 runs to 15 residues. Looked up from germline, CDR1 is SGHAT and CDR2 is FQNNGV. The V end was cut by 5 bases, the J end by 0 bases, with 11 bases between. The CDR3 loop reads CASSLDRNSGNTIYF. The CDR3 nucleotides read TGTGCCAGCAGCCTCGACAGAAACTCTGGAAACACCATATATTTT.

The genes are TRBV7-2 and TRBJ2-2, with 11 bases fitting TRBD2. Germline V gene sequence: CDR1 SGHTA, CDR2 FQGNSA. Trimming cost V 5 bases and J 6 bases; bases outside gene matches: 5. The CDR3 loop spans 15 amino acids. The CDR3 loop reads CASSPSSGGSGELFF. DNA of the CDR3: TGTGCCAGCAGCCCCTCTAGCGGGGGGTCCGGGGAGCTGTTTTTT.

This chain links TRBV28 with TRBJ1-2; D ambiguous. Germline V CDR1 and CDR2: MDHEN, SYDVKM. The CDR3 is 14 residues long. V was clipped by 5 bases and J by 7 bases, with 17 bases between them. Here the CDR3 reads CASSPGGFGSGYTF. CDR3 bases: TGTGCCAGCAGTCCTGGTGGCTTCGGGTCTGGCTACACCTTC.

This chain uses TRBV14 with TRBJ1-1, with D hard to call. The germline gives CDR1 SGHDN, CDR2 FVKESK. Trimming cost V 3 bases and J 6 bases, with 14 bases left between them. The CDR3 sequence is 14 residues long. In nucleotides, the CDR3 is TGTGCCAGCAGCCACCAAGTAGCTAGCGCTGAAGCTTTCTTT. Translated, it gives CASSHQVASAEAFF.

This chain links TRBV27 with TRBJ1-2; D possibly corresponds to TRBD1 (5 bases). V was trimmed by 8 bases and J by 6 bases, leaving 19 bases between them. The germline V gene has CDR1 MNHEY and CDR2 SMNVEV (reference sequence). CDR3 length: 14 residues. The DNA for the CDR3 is TGTGCCAGCGGATTACTGGGGGGGTCTGATGGCTACACCTTC. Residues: CASGLLGGSDGYTF.